This TCR beta chain was sequenced during a study of blood T cells in healthy people across ages. A second about 7 to 11 cycle PCR used barcoded and J-beta primers. TCRdb independently ran MiXCR on the 5' RACE reads; one entry per CDR3 protein. The data hold some 760,000 distinct CDR3 sequences, with roughly 25% observed a single time. Germline CDR1 and CDR2: SGHAT and FQNNGV. CDR3 length: 16 amino acids. Trimming shortened V by 5 bases and J by 0 bases, and 14 bases separated the two germline ends. This clonotype was seen many times. These same records also appear under a second study, on T cells of mothers and their children.

The sample comprised blood. The V and J genes are TRBV11-2 and TRBJ2-4; TRBD1 is a possible D gene (5 bases). This receptor was identified in a boy between 10 and 17 years old in good health. CDR3 amino acids: CASSPGAAVAKNIQYF. CDR3 bases: TGTGCCAGCAGCCCTGGGGCGGCCGTAGCCAAAAACATTCAGTACTTC.